The following is a T cell receptor beta chain sequence with its context. Its target is unknown. This entry belongs to a study of T cells in Graves' hyperthyroidism and ophthalmopathy. Germline V CDR1 and CDR2: DFQATT, SNEGSKA (reference sequence). The V and J ends lost 1 base and 11 bases respectively, with 11 bases between them. The CDR3 totals 11 residues. Overall study findings and caveats: Among clonotypes expanded in thyroid above 0.001, most were also found in blood.

Regions amplified from RNA transcripts were the TCR beta CDR3 regions. Primed by the HTBI set, a first-round RT-PCR was run on the TCR CDR3. One entry per CDR3 protein results from TCRdb running MiXCR on the multiplex PCR reads. Of around 580,000 distinct CDR3 sequences in the sample, 16% were seen once. This TCR derives from a woman younger than 30 with Graves' hyperthyroidism. The sample consisted of blood. V is TRBV20-1 and J is TRBJ1-1; D may be TRBD1 (6 bases). The CDR3 region has the DNA TGCAGTGCTAGAGGTCTAGGGGGGGCTTTCTTT. It encodes CSARGLGGAFF.